Following are 18 T cell receptor beta chains from one sample sequenced in a study of cytomegalovirus exposure and HLA in healthy donors. The study ran its PCR with 60 Vbeta and 13 Jbeta primers. Assay used: immunoSEQ multiplex PCR; TCRdb lists only in-frame clones, some missing. In the table there are over 110,000 clones, 82% of which are singletons. Specimen: PBMCs. Source of these receptors: a male donor in good health and CMV-seronegative.

This chain joins TRBV5-1 and TRBJ2-7; TRBD2 matches at 7 bases. J was trimmed by 2 bases and V by 3 bases; bases with no gene match: 11. The CDR3 has 16 residues. Germline CDR1 reads SGHRS; CDR2 reads YFSETQ. CDR3 protein: CASSSGLAVRAYEQYF. CDR3 nucleotides: TGCGCCAGCAGCTCCGGGCTAGCGGTAAGGGCCTACGAGCAGTACTTC.

The genes are TRBV5-4 and TRBJ2-5; the match to TRBD1 covers 7 bases. Germline assignment: CDR1 SGHNT and CDR2 YYREEE (reference sequence). The CDR3 is 13 amino acids. The V segment lost 4 bases and the J segment 4 bases; nucleotides outside the gene matches: 4. CDR3 loop: CASSDRARETQYF. The CDR3 DNA reads TGTGCCAGCAGCGACAGGGCCCGAGAGACCCAGTACTTC.

This chain uses TRBV9 with TRBJ2-7, with D perhaps TRBD1 (5 bases). Germline V CDR1 and CDR2: SGDLS, YYNGEE. The V end was cut by 0 bases, the J end by 4 bases, with 14 bases between. The CDR3 loop spans 15 amino acids. This CDR3 reads CASSVVPGMGYEQYF. The CDR3 DNA follows: TGTGCCAGCAGCGTAGTCCCAGGGATGGGATACGAGCAGTACTTC.

V usage is TRBV7-9 and J usage is TRBJ2-7; maybe TRBD1 (5 bases). CDR1 and CDR2 from the germline V gene are SEHNR and FQNEAQ (reference sequence). This CDR3 comprises 14 residues. V was clipped by 5 bases and J by 2 bases, with 13 bases between them. The CDR3 sequence: CASSTSGHPYEQYF. CDR3 nucleotides: TGTGCCAGCAGCACCAGTGGACATCCCTACGAGCAGTACTTC.

This clone has only a few counts. The chain couples TRBV6-5 to TRBJ1-4, with 7 bases identical to TRBD1. The CDR3 loop spans 13 amino acids. V lost 6 bases, J lost 7 bases, and 5 bases stayed unmatched. Germline loops: CDR1 MNHEY, CDR2 SVGAGI. The CDR3 here is CASRVTGSEKLFF. The CDR3 DNA sequence: TGTGCCAGCAGGGTGACAGGGAGTGAAAAACTGTTTTTT.

The V call is TRBV13, the J call TRBJ2-1; TRBD2 matches at 10 bases. The J segment lost 6 bases and the V segment lost 7 bases, leaving 6 bases of the junction unmatched. There are 14 residues in the CDR3. From germline, CDR1 is PRHDT and CDR2 FYEKMQ (reference sequence). CDR3 sequence reads: CASTPSGRGNEQFF. In DNA, the CDR3 is TGTGCCAGCACCCCTAGCGGGAGAGGCAATGAGCAGTTCTTC.

The V call is TRBV7-3, the J call TRBJ2-3; D is undetermined. V shed 2 bases and J shed 2 bases, with 17 bases lying between them. The CDR3 is made up of 17 amino acids. The germline V gene encodes CDR1 SGHTA and CDR2 FQGTGA. The CDR3 protein is CASSLVSPLLSTDTQYF. CDR3 coding DNA: TGTGCCAGCAGCTTAGTCTCCCCACTACTTTCCACAGATACGCAGTATTTT.

The count of this clone is one. V gene TRBV30 combines with J gene TRBJ1-5, with D perhaps matching TRBD1 (5 bases). The V end lost 3 bases, the J end lost 6 bases, and 15 bases lay between the germline ends. This CDR3 spans 14 amino acids. Germline-derived CDR1 and CDR2 are GTSNPN and SVGIG (reference sequence). For the CDR3, the DNA is TGTGCCTGGAGCGGCGGGGCAGGGACTCAGCCCCAGCATTTT. Translation gives CAWSGGAGTQPQHF.

V is TRBV11-2 and J is TRBJ2-6, with D hard to call. Germline V gene sequence: CDR1 SGHAT, CDR2 FQNNGV. This CDR3 comprises 13 residues. Trimming took off 6 bases at V and 0 bases at J, with 3 bases between the two ends. The CDR3, as DNA: TGTGCCAGCAGACTCTCTGGGGCCAACGTCCTGACTTTC. Amino acids: CASRLSGANVLTF.

The chain combines TRBV9 with TRBJ2-7, with D possibly TRBD2 on 5 matching bases. This CDR3 contains 15 residues. The germline V gene has CDR1 SGDLS and CDR2 YYNGEE. V was shortened by 3 bases and J by 0 bases, with 13 bases between the two germline ends. Here the CDR3 DNA reads TGTGCCAGCAGCGACGGCGGGTATAGCTCCTACGAGCAGTACTTC. It codes for CASSDGGYSSYEQYF.

This sequence joins TRBV11-3 and TRBJ2-1; the D is unclear. The V gene lost 5 bases and the J gene lost 8 bases, with 19 bases spanning the gap. The CDR3 sequence is 15 residues long. CDR1 SGHNT and CDR2 YENEEA come from the germline V gene. CDR3 loop: CASSPLARQRDEQFF. In nucleotides, the CDR3 is TGTGCCAGCAGCCCTCTCGCGCGCCAAAGAGATGAGCAGTTCTTC.

This rearrangement joins TRBV4-1 to TRBJ2-5, with 8 bases that match TRBD2. Germline assignment: CDR1 MGHRA and CDR2 YSYEKL. CDR3 length: 16 amino acids. The V segment lost 0 bases and the J segment 4 bases; nucleotides outside the gene matches: 7. CDR3 sequence reads: CASSQERGLAGETQYF. The CDR3 region has the DNA TGCGCCAGCAGCCAAGAGAGAGGCCTAGCGGGAGAGACCCAGTACTTC.

The V and J genes are TRBV5-4 and TRBJ2-2; 9 positions agree with TRBD1. Germline V gene lookup returns CDR1 SGHNT and CDR2 YYREEE (reference sequence). The CDR3 runs 15 residues. J was trimmed by 6 bases and V by 4 bases; bases with no gene match: 7. The CDR3 sequence: CASSPGTGSPGELFF. CDR3 DNA sequence: TGTGCCAGCAGCCCCGGGACAGGGAGTCCCGGGGAGCTGTTTTTT.

The V gene is TRBV29-1, the J gene TRBJ1-2; TRBD1 matches 8 bases. Trimming at V came to 8 bases and at J to 7 bases, leaving 15 bases not matched to a gene. Germline V CDR1 and CDR2: SQVTM, ANQGSEA. This CDR3 contains 14 residues. CDR3 in DNA: TGCAGCTTGACCCCGACAGGGGAGGTTAGTGGCTACACCTTC. This encodes CSLTPTGEVSGYTF.

J is TRBJ2-3 and V is TRBV11-2, with D possibly TRBD2 on 5 matching bases. The V gene's germline CDR1 is SGHAT and CDR2 FQNNGV. The V and J ends lost 0 bases and 1 base respectively, with 5 bases between them. The CDR3 has 14 amino acids. The CDR3: CASSLERGTDTQYF. CDR3 DNA: TGTGCCAGCAGCTTAGAGCGGGGCACAGATACGCAGTATTTT.

The gene calls are TRBV4-3 and TRBJ2-7; 8 bases are shared with TRBD2. The CDR3 runs 14 residues. Germline CDR1 is LGHNA and CDR2 is YSLEER. Trimming at V came to 3 bases and at J to 2 bases, leaving 3 bases not matched to a gene. The DNA for the CDR3 is TGCGCCAGCAGCCATGGGACTAGAACCTACGAGCAGTACTTC. This gives the protein CASSHGTRTYEQYF.

The gene calls are TRBV27 and TRBJ1-2; a weak D match, TRBD1 (5 bases). V lost 0 bases and J lost 6, with 17 bases in between. CDR3 length equals 16 residues. CDR1 and CDR2 (germline): MNHEY, SMNVEV (reference sequence). The CDR3 nucleotides read TGTGCCAGCAGTTTATCAGGGGCCTACACTTTAAATGGCTACACCTTC. This encodes CASSLSGAYTLNGYTF.

This clone was counted once. The V gene is TRBV13, the J gene TRBJ2-1, with 14 bases matching TRBD2. V trimming: 4 bases; J trimming: 6 bases; junction bases outside the gene matches: 5. Per germline, CDR1 PRHDT and CDR2 FYEKMQ (reference sequence). The CDR3 length is 16 residues. The CDR3: CASSSGLAGVLNEQFF. As DNA, the CDR3 is TGTGCCAGCAGCTCGGGACTAGCGGGAGTTCTCAATGAGCAGTTCTTC.